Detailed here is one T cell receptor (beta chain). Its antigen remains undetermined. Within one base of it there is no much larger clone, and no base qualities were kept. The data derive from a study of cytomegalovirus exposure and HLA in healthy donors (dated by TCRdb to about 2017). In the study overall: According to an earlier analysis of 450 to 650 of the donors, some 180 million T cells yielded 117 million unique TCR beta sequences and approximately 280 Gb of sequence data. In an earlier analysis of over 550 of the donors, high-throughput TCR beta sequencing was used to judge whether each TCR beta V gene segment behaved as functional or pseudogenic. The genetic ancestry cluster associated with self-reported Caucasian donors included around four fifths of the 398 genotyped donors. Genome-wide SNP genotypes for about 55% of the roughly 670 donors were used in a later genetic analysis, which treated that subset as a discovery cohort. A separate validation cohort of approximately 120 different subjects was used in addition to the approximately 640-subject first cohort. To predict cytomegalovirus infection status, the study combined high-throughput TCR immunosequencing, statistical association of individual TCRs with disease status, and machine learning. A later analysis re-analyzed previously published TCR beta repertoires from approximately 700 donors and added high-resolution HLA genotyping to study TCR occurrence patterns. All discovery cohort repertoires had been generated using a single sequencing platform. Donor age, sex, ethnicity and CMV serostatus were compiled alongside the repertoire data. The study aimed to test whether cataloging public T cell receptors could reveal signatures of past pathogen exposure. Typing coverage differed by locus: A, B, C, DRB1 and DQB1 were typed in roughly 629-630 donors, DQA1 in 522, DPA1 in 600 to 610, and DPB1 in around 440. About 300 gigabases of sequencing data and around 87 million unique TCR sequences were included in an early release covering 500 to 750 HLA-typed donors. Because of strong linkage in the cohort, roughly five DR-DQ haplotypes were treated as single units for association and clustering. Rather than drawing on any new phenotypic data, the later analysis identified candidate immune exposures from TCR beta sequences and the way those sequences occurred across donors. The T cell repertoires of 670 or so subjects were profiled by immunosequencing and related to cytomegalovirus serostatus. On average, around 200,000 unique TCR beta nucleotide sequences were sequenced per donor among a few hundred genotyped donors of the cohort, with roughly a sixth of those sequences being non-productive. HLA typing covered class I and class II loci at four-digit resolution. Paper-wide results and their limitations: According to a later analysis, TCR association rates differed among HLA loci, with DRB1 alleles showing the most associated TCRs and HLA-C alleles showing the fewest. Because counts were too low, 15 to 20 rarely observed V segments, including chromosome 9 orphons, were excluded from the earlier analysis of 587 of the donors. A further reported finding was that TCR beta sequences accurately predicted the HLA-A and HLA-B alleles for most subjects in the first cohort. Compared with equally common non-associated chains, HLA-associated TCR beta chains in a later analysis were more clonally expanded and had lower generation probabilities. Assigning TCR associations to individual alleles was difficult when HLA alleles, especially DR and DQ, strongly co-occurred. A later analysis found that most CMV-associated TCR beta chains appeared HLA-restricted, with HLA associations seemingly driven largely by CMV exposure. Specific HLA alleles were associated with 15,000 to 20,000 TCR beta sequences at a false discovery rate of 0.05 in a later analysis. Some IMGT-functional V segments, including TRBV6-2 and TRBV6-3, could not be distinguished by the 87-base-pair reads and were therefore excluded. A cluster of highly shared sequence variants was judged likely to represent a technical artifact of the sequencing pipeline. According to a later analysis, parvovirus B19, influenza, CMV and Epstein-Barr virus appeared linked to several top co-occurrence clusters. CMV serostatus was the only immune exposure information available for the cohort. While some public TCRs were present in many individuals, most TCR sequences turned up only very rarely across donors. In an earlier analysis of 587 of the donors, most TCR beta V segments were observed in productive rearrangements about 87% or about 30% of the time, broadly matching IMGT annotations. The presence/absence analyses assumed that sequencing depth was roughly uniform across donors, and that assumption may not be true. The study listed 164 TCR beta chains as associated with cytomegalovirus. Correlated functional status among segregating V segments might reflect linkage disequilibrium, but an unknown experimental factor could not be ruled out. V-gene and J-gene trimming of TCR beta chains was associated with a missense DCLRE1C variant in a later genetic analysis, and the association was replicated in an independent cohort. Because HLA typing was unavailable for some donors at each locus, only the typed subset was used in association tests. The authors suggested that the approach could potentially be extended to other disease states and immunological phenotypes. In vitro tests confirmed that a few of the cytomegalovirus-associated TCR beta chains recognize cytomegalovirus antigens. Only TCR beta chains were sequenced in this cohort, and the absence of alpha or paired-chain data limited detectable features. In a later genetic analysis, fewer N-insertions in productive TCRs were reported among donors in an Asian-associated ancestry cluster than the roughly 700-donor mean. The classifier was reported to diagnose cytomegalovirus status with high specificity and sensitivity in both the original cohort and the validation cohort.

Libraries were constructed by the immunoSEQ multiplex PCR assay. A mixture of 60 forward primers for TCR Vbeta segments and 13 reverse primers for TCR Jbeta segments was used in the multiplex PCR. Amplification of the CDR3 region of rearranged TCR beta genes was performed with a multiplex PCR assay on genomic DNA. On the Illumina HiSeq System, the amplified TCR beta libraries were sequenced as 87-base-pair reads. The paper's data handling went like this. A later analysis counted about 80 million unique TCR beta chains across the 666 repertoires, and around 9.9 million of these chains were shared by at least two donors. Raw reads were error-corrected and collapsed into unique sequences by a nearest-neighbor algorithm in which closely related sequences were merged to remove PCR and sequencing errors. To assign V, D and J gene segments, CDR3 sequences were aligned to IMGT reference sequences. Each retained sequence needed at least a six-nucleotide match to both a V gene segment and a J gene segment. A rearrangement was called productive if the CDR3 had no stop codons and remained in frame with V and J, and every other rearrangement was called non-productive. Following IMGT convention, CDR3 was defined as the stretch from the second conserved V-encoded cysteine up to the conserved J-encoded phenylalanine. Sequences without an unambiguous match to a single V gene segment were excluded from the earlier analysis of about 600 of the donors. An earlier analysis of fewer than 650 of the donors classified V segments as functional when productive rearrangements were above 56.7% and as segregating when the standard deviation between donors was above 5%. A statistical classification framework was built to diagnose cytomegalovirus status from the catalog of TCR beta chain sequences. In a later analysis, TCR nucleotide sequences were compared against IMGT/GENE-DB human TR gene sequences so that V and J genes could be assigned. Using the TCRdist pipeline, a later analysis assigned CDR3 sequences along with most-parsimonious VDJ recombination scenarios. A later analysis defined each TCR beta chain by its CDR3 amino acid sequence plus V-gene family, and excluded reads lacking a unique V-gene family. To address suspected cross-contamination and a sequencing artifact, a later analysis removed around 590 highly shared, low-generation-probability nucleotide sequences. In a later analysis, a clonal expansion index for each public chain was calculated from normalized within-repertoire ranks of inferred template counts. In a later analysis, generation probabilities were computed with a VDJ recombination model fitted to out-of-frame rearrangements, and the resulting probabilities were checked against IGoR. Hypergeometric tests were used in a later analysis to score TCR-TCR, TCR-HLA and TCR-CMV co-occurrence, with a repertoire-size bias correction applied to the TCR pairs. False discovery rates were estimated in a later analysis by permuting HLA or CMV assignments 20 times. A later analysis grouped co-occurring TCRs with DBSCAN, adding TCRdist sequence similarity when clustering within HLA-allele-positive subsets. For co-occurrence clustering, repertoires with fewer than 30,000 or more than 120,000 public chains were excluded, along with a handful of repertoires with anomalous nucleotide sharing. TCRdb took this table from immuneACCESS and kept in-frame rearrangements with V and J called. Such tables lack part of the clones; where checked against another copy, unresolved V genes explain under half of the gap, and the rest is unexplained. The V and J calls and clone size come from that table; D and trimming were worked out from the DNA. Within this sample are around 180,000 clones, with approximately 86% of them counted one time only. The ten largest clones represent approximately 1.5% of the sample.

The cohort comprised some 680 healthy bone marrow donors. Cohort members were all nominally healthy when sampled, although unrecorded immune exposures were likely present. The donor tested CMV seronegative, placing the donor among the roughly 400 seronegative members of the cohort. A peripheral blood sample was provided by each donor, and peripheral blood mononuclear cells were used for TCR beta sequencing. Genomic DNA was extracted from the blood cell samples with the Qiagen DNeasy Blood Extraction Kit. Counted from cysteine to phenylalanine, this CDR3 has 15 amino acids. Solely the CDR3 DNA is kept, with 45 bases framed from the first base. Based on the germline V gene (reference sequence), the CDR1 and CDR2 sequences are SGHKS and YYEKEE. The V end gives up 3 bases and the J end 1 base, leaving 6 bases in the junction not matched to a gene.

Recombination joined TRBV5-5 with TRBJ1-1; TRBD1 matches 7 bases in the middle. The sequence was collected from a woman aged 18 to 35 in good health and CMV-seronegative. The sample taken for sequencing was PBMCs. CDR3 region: CASSWTGQSNTEAFF. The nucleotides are TGTGCCAGCAGCTGGACGGGACAGTCGAACACTGAAGCTTTCTTT. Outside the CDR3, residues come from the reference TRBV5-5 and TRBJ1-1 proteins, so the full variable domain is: DAGVTQSPTHLIKTRGQQVTLRCSPISGHKSVSWYQQVLGQGPQFIFQYYEKEERGRGNFPDRFSARQFPNYSSELNVNALLLGDSALYLCASSWTGQSNTEAFFGQGTRLTVV.